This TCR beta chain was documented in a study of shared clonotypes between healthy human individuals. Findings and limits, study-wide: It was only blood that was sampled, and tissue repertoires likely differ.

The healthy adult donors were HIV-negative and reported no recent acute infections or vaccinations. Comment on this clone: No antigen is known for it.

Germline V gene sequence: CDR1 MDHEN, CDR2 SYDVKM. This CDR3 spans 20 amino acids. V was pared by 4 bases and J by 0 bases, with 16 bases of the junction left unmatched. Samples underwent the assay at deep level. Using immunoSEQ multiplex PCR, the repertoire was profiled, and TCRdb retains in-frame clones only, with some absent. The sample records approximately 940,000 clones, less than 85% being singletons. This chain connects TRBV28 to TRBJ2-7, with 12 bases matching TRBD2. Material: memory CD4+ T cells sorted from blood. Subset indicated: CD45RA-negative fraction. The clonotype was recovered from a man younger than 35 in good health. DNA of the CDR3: TGTGCCAGCAGTTACCCCTCACTAGCGGGGGGCCCCCCTGTCTCCTACGAGCAGTACTTC. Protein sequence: CASSYPSLAGGPPVSYEQYF.